The 5 T cell receptor beta chains given below trace back to one sample, sequenced in a study of blood T cell repertoires in COVID-19. Method: immunoSEQ multiplex PCR; TCRdb's copy keeps in-frame clones and lacks some. The sample contains about 140,000 clones, roughly 84% of which appear only once. Sequences were obtained from peripheral blood. The receptors here all came from a woman in her sixties or seventies with acute or convalescent COVID-19.

This rearrangement joins TRBV28 to TRBJ1-6, with D possibly matching TRBD1 (5 bases). Germline CDR1 MDHEN, CDR2 SYDVKM. CDR3 length equals 16 residues. The ends were cut back, 7 bases at V and 7 bases at J, with 20 bases in the middle. The CDR3 bases are TGTGCCAGCACGCGTGACAGCCTTTCCTCAAATTCACCCCTCCACTTT. It is translated as CASTRDSLSSNSPLHF.

The chain has TRBV7-9 and TRBJ2-7; 7 nucleotides line up with TRBD2. J gave up 8 bases and V 5 bases, and 15 bases lay outside the gene matches. The germline V gene has CDR1 SEHNR and CDR2 FQNEAQ (reference sequence). The CDR3 has 15 residues. This CDR3 reads CASSLGTTATIQQYF. CDR3 nucleotide sequence: TGTGCCAGCAGCCTCGGGACTACCGCTACGATTCAGCAGTACTTC.

J is TRBJ1-2 and V is TRBV6-6; 8 nucleotides match TRBD1. The junction had 7 bases not matched to a gene; V was cut back by 4 bases and J by 6 bases. CDR1 and CDR2 (germline): MNHNY, SVGAGI (reference sequence). The CDR3 runs 14 residues. The CDR3 region is CASSSTGVGDGYTF. The CDR3 DNA is TGTGCCAGCAGTTCGACAGGGGTAGGGGATGGCTACACCTTC.

This clone was counted once. This sequence joins TRBV6-5 and TRBJ1-6, with D possibly being TRBD1 (6 bases). V dropped 7 bases and J dropped 5 bases, with 12 bases sitting between them. From germline, CDR1 is MNHEY and CDR2 SVGAGI. This CDR3 has 14 amino acids. The DNA for the CDR3 is TGTGCCAGCAAATGGGACAATAATAATTCACCCCTCCACTTT. Residues: CASKWDNNNSPLHF.

V and J are TRBV12-3 or TRBV12-4 and TRBJ2-5, with D possibly matching TRBD2 (5 bases). The V and J ends lost 6 bases and 0 bases respectively, with 5 bases between them. The CDR3 has 12 amino acids. The chain's CDR3 is CASRTNQETQYF. The CDR3 region has the DNA TGTGCCAGCAGGACTAACCAAGAGACCCAGTACTTC.